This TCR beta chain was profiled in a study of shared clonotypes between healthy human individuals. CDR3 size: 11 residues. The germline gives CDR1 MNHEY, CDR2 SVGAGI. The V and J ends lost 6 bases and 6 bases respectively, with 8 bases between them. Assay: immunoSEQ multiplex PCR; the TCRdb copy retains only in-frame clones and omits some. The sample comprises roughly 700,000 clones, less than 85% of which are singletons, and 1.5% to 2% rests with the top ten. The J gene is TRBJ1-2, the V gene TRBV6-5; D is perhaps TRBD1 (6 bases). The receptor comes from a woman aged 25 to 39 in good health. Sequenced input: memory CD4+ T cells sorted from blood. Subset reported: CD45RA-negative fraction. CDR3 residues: CASRGGDGYTF. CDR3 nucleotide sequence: TGTGCCAGCAGGGGGGGCGATGGCTACACCTTC.